This TCR beta chain was sequenced during a study of PD-1 blockade in classical Hodgkin lymphoma. For the study at large: Nivolumab dosing for patients was 3 mg/kg, administered intravenously every 2 weeks.

Stated time point: cycle 4 day 1 (C4D1), after less than 7 weeks of nivolumab. No patient escaped relapse after autologous stem cell transplantation, and brentuximab vedotin exposure varied. Magnetic negative selection of thawed PBMCs was the method by which CD4+ T cells were purified. The CDR3 loop spans 15 amino acids. Germline V lookup: CDR1 KGHSH, CDR2 LQKENI. V was pared by 3 bases and J by 4 bases, with 15 bases between. With respect to this clone: Its antigen is unknown.

Study results and caveats: Baseline diversity resembling that of newly diagnosed patients was seen in complete responders. Reports indicated that newly diagnosed patients had lower baseline TCR diversity than healthy donors did. In CD4+ cells, TCR diversity went up significantly by C4D1, but in CD8+ cells it did not.

Here immunoSEQ multiplex PCR was the method, and the copy in TCRdb shows in-frame clones only, minus some. The data show roughly 18,000 clones, about 75% seen once. This sequence was found in a human donor with classical Hodgkin lymphoma. This rearrangement joins TRBV18 to TRBJ1-1, with D maybe TRBD1 (6 bases). Specimen: CD4+ T cells from blood, collected before the fourth cycle of nivolumab. The CDR3, as DNA: TGTGCCAGCTCACCTTTCACAGGGTTGGGCACTGAAGCTTTCTTT. It yields the protein CASSPFTGLGTEAFF. Supplemented by reference TRBV18 and TRBJ1-1, the full variable domain reads NAGVMQNPRHLVRRRGQEARLRCSPMKGHSHVYWYRQLPEEGLKFMVYLQKENIIDESGMPKERFSAEFPKEGPSILRIQQVVRGDSAAYFCASSPFTGLGTEAFFGQGTRLTVV.